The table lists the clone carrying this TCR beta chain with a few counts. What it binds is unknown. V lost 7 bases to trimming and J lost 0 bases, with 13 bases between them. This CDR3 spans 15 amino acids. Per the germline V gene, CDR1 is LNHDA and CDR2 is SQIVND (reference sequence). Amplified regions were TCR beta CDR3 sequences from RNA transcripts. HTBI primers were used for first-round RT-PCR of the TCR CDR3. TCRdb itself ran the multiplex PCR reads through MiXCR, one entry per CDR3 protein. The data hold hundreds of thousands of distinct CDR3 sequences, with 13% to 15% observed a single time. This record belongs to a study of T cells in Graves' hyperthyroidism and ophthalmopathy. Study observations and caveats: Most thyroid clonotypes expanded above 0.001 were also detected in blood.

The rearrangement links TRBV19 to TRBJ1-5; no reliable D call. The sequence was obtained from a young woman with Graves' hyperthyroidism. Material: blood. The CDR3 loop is CASTTRVGSNQPQHF. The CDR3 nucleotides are TGTGCCAGTACCACCCGGGTCGGTAGCAATCAGCCCCAGCATTTT.